This T cell receptor beta chain was captured by sequencing in a study of a mutant IDH1 vaccine in newly diagnosed glioma. Across the whole study: Vaccinations, eight in total, occurred in weeks 1, 3, 5, 7, 11, 15, 19, 23. Most patients had radiochemotherapy with temozolomide before enrollment; others had one alone. Vaccinations were initiated 4-6 weeks following radiotherapy alone, or were given together with temozolomide cycles. Points from the study as a whole: Pseudoprogression seemingly bore no relation to changes in top peripheral T cell clonotypes.

TCRdb keeps only in-frame clones here, not all; method: immunoSEQ multiplex PCR. Here the sample spans roughly 38,000 clones, under 80% being singletons. The time point was: week 23, last vaccination. The content of each vaccine dose was 300 ug of mutant IDH1 20-mer peptide, and topical imiquimod accompanied it. The germline gives CDR1 LNHDA, CDR2 SQIVND (reference sequence). The V segment lost 3 bases and the J segment 6 bases; nucleotides outside the gene matches: 7. This CDR3 region has 15 residues. As for this clone: The antigen is unknown.

This sequence joins TRBV19 and TRBJ1-5; TRBD1 aligns across 8 bases. The clonotype originates from a man aged 50 to 59 with glioma. This material consisted of PBMCs, taken from a glioma patient whose treatment included an IDH1 peptide vaccine. The DNA of the CDR3 is TGTGCCAGTAGTATGGGCCAGGGGGCCGGTCAGCCCCAGCATTTT. Translated, it gives CASSMGQGAGQPQHF. Together with reference TRBV19 and TRBJ1-5, the CDR3 gives the full variable domain: DGGITQSPKYLFRKEGQNVTLSCEQNLNHDAMYWYRQDPGQGLRLIYYSQIVNDFQKGDIAEGYSVSREKKESFPLTVTSAQKNPTAFYLCASSMGQGAGQPQHFGDGTRLSIL.